This TCR beta chain was sequenced in a study of T-cell reconstitution after alpha-beta-depleted transplantation in children. Broader study findings: Most T-cell counts and diversity one year after the transplant came from T cells that were newly produced. Several hundred expanded graft clones reportedly gave rise to the alpha-beta T cells present about two months after transplant. The high TCRbeta diversity at day 60 in some patients came from surviving recipient T cells and thymic progenitors.

Unique molecular identifiers were used in preparing the TCRbeta library. TCRdb ran MiXCR on the PCR reads and lists one entry per CDR3 protein. This sample has 200,000 to 250,000 distinct CDR3 sequences, with approximately 8% found just once. Note on this clonotype: As yet, its antigen is unknown.

Looked up from germline, CDR1 is SGHRS and CDR2 is YFSETQ. The CDR3 spans 17 residues. J lost 6 bases, V lost 4 bases, and 9 bases had no gene match. Sequenced here: PBMCs, mostly from graft donor cells, sampled 360 days after TCRalphabeta/CD19-depleted stem cell transplant. The TCR comes from a male patient under 10 years old who had a stem cell transplant for acute myeloid leukemia, so the T cells may come from the graft donor. V gene TRBV5-1 combines with J gene TRBJ2-2, with 13 bases aligning to TRBD2. CDR3 protein: CASSSGTSGGAPGELFF. The CDR3 DNA reads TGCGCCAGCAGCAGTGGAACTAGCGGGGGGGCCCCCGGGGAGCTGTTTTTT.